One T cell receptor (beta chain) is described in this entry. Antigen: not known. Germline V gene sequence: CDR1 ENHRY, CDR2 SYGVKD. The J segment lost 4 bases and the V segment lost 5 bases, leaving 14 bases of the junction unmatched. The CDR3 sequence is 17 residues long. This sample stems from a study of post-analysis software for immune sequencing data. Study-level points and caveats: Among 5 or 6 TRBV segments more frequent in patients than controls were TRBV5-6, TRBV5-1 and TRBV20-1. Co-batched samples clustered tightly together by F measure. The study found significantly lower normalized Chao1 diversity in multiple sclerosis patients than in controls.

The TCR beta cDNA libraries contained unique molecular identifiers. It was from approximately 0.91 to 9.4 million T cells that 500,000 to 600,000 cDNA molecules came. MiXCR, applied by TCRdb to the PCR reads, yields one record per CDR3 protein. Of some 690,000 distinct CDR3 sequences detected, 25% to 30% appear once; the ten largest clones hold more than 0.45%. The receptor's source is a girl aged 10 to 17 with multiple sclerosis. Sample: blood. This chain links TRBV10-3 with TRBJ2-5; 9 positions agree with TRBD1. The CDR3 reads CAISHPTGGGGRETQYF. CDR3 DNA sequence: TGTGCCATCAGTCACCCTACAGGGGGCGGAGGTCGAGAGACCCAGTACTTC.